These 16 T cell receptor beta chains came from one sample sequenced in a study of blood T cells in healthy people across ages. A J-beta primer mix and a sample-barcoded 5' primer were used in a second PCR of about 6 to 12 cycles. One entry per CDR3 protein results from TCRdb running MiXCR on the 5' RACE reads. This sample has roughly 2 million distinct CDR3 sequences, with around 50% found just once. Sequences were obtained from blood. All receptors derive from a woman in her 40s in good health.

The chain employs TRBV29-1 and TRBJ2-7, with 10 bases aligning to TRBD2. The last part of the DNA fits TRBJ2-5 better; the J call may be wrong. There are 15 residues in the CDR3. Germline loops: CDR1 SQVTM, CDR2 ANQGSEA. The CDR3 coding sequence is TGCAGCGTGCAGCCTATTACTAGCGGGGAAGAGACCCAGTACTTC. Residues: CSVQPITSGEETQYF.

This clonotype has a count of ten or more. The V gene is TRBV7-2, the J gene TRBJ2-5; 7 bases are shared with TRBD2. The CDR3 runs to 15 residues. Germline V gene sequence: CDR1 SGHTA, CDR2 FQGNSA. V was pared by 4 bases and J by 9 bases, with 14 bases of the junction left unmatched. CDR3 sequence reads: CASSSEIIASGAQYF. CDR3 DNA sequence: TGTGCCAGCAGCTCCGAAATCATCGCTAGCGGTGCCCAGTACTTC.

In its sample, this clonotype was seen once. The rearrangement joins TRBV7-9 to TRBJ2-3; a possible D gene is TRBD1 (7 bases). V lost 7 bases and J 6 bases, leaving 20 bases between the germline ends. The CDR3 extends over 15 amino acids. The germline CDR1 and CDR2 sequences are SEHNR and FQNEAQ (reference sequence). Here the CDR3 reads CASTPGRGARDTQYF. In DNA, the CDR3 is TGTGCCAGCACCCCTGGCAGGGGGGCAAGGGATACGCAGTATTTT.

This clonotype was found many times. The chain has TRBV7-2 and TRBJ2-5; D unclear. Germline lookup yields CDR1 SGHTA and CDR2 FQGNSA. Deletions cut 2 bases from V and 1 base from J, with 14 bases between. The CDR3 contains 16 residues. CDR3 in amino acids: CASSLSGEGIQETQYF. The CDR3 DNA reads as TGTGCCAGCAGCTTATCAGGAGAAGGAATCCAAGAGACCCAGTACTTC. The full variable domain, completed using reference TRBV7-2 and TRBJ2-5, is GAGVSQSPSNKVTEKGKDVELRCDPISGHTALYWYRQSLGQGLEFLIYFQGNSAPDKSGLPSDRFSAERTGGSVSTLTIQRTQQEDSAVYLCASSLSGEGIQETQYFGPGTRLLVL.

This clonotype has a handful of counts. J is TRBJ2-3 and V is TRBV20-1; possible D gene TRBD2, 5 bases. Germline V gives CDR1 DFQATT, CDR2 SNEGSKA (reference sequence). The ends were cut back, 2 bases at V and 2 bases at J, with 14 bases in the middle. CDR3 length equals 15 residues. The CDR3 DNA reads TGCAGTGCTAGAATACGAGGGCAGGTCACAGATACGCAGTATTTT. The encoded protein is CSARIRGQVTDTQYF.

This clonotype was counted only a few times. This chain connects TRBV12-5 to TRBJ2-1; no reliable D call. Looked up from germline, CDR1 is LGHNT and CDR2 is FRNRAP. This CDR3 region has 13 residues. V was cut by 1 base and J by 4 bases, with 5 bases left in between. The CDR3 protein is CASGLALYNEQFF. In DNA form, the CDR3 reads TGTGCTAGTGGTTTGGCATTATACAATGAGCAGTTCTTC.

The V and J genes are TRBV28 and TRBJ1-2, with D possibly matching TRBD1 (5 bases). Trimming cost V 7 bases and J 4 bases, with 16 bases left between them. Germline CDR1 reads MDHEN; CDR2 reads SYDVKM. The CDR3 is 14 residues long. The CDR3 DNA follows: TGTGCCAGCAAACGAGGGGCCGGCGGCTATGGCTACACCTTC. Protein sequence: CASKRGAGGYGYTF.

The chain combines TRBV28 with TRBJ2-4; maybe TRBD2 (7 bases). The CDR3 sequence is 15 residues long. Trimming pared 6 bases from V and 1 base from J, leaving 13 bases between. CDR1 is MDHEN and CDR2 is SYDVKM in the germline V gene. CDR3 bases: TGTGCCAGCAGAAGGGGGGGCGCGGCCAAAAACATTCAGTACTTC. Its protein product is CASRRGGAAKNIQYF.

This chain uses TRBV20-1 with TRBJ1-5; 9 nucleotides line up with TRBD1. After removal of 1 base from V and 6 bases from J, the junction contained 4 bases not matched to a gene. This CDR3 is 14 amino acids long. CDR1 and CDR2 from the germline V gene are DFQATT and SNEGSKA (reference sequence). The CDR3 DNA is TGCAGTGCTAGAGTAGGGACAGGGTTTCAGCCCCAGCATTTT. It encodes CSARVGTGFQPQHF.

The rearrangement joins TRBV5-1 to TRBJ2-5; possibly TRBD1 for D (6 bases). This CDR3 is 14 amino acids long. Germline loops: CDR1 SGHRS, CDR2 YFSETQ. With 5 bases removed from V and 1 base from J, the gap between germline ends came to 12 bases. The CDR3 DNA is TGCGCCAGCAGATCACAGGGATCCCAAGAGACCCAGTACTTC. Translating it yields CASRSQGSQETQYF.

V gene TRBV6-2 or TRBV6-3 combines with J gene TRBJ2-2; D unclear. Trimming removed 6 bases from V and 2 bases from J, with 4 bases in between. This CDR3 spans 12 amino acids. Looked up from germline, CDR1 is MNHEY and CDR2 is SVGEGT. Written as DNA, the CDR3 is TGTGCCAGCAGGTATAACACCGGGGAGCTGTTTTTT. Protein sequence: CASRYNTGELFF.

The chain is built from TRBV4-2 and TRBJ2-1; TRBD2 agrees at 10 bases. This CDR3 spans 17 amino acids. The germline gives CDR1 LGHNA, CDR2 YNFKEQ. Germline trimming cut 3 bases from V and 2 bases from J; bases unmatched to any gene: 7. CDR3 region: CASSHGDSGGTYNEQFF. CDR3 nucleotide sequence: TGTGCCAGCAGCCACGGAGATAGCGGGGGGACCTACAATGAGCAGTTCTTC.

The V and J genes are TRBV10-3 and TRBJ2-1, with 14 bases fitting TRBD2. CDR3 size: 17 residues. V lost 4 bases to trimming and J lost 6 bases; unmatched junction nucleotides: 8. The germline CDR1 and CDR2 sequences are ENHRY and SYGVKD. The CDR3 is CAISGGLTSGGANEQFF. The CDR3 DNA sequence: TGTGCCATCAGTGGTGGTCTGACTAGCGGGGGGGCCAATGAGCAGTTCTTC.

This clonotype was seen a few times. The V call is TRBV7-2, the J call TRBJ2-5, with 8 bases identical to TRBD2. With 2 bases clipped from V and 5 bases from J, the junction kept 7 bases outside the gene matches. Germline loops: CDR1 SGHTA, CDR2 FQGNSA. This CDR3 is built from 15 residues. Here the CDR3 reads CASSLRGGGRETQYF. The CDR3 bases are TGTGCCAGCAGCTTAAGGGGCGGGGGGAGGGAGACCCAGTACTTC.

This clonotype was observed a few times. The chain links TRBV4-2 to TRBJ2-7; 9 nucleotides agree with TRBD1. This CDR3 region has 15 residues. The trim removed 2 bases at V and 6 bases at J, leaving 8 bases unmatched. The germline gives CDR1 LGHNA, CDR2 YNFKEQ. Here the CDR3 DNA reads TGTGCCAGCAGCCAATCGGGGACAGGGTTAGGCGAGCAGTACTTC. It is translated as CASSQSGTGLGEQYF.

The chain couples TRBV5-1 to TRBJ2-4; TRBD1 agrees at 7 bases. V dropped 0 bases and J dropped 6; count of bases not matched to a gene: 6. CDR1 is SGHRS, CDR2 YFSETQ, per germline. The CDR3 contains 15 residues. The DNA of the CDR3 is TGCGCCAGCAGCTTGGATACCCGGACAGGAAACATTCAGTACTTC. This translates into CASSLDTRTGNIQYF. The whole variable domain, filled in from reference TRBV5-1 and TRBJ2-4, reads KAGVTQTPRYLIKTRGQQVTLSCSPISGHRSVSWYQQTPGQGLQFLFEYFSETQRNKGNFPGRFSGRQFSNSRSEMNVSTLELGDSALYLCASSLDTRTGNIQYFGAGTRLSVL.